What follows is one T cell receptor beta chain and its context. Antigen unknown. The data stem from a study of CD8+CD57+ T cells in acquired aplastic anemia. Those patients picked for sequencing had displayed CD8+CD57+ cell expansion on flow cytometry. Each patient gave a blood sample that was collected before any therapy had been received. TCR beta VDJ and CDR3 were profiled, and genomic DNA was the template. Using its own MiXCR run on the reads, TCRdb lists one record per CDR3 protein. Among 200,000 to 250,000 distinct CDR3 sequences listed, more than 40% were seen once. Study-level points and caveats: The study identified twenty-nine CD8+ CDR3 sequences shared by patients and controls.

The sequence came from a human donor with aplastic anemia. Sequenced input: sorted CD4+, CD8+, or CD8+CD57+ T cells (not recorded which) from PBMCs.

The CDR3: CASSAATEDRLAFNYGYTF. The CDR3 nucleotides read TGCGCCAGCAGCGCTGCCACCGAGGACAGACTAGCGTTTAACTATGGCTACACCTTC. J is TRBJ1-2 and V is TRBV5-1, with D perhaps matching TRBD1 (6 bases). The CDR3 runs to 19 residues. CDR1 is SGHRS, CDR2 YFSETQ, per germline. V lost 4 bases and J lost 1, with 26 bases in between. Using reference TRBV5-1 and TRBJ1-2 for the parts outside the CDR3, the full variable domain is KAGVTQTPRYLIKTRGQQVTLSCSPISGHRSVSWYQQTPGQGLQFLFEYFSETQRNKGNFPGRFSGRQFSNSRSEMNVSTLELGDSALYLCASSAATEDRLAFNYGYTFGSGTRLTVV.